The 9 T cell receptor beta chains listed next were all sequenced from one sample in a study of cytomegalovirus exposure and HLA in healthy donors. The primer mix had 60 Vbeta and 13 Jbeta primers. Repertoires were generated with immunoSEQ multiplex PCR, while TCRdb's copy carries only in-frame clones and drops some. The sample lists approximately 74,000 clones, over 70% occurring once. The sequenced sample was PBMCs. Receptors originate from a woman between 35 and 50 years old in good health and CMV-seronegative.

V is TRBV5-4 and J is TRBJ2-7; 11 nucleotides match TRBD2. The length of the CDR3 is 17 residues. V trimming: 4 bases; J trimming: 0 bases; junction bases outside the gene matches: 9. The germline gives CDR1 SGHNT, CDR2 YYREEE (reference sequence). The CDR3 region is CASSPKPLAGGSYEQYF. The CDR3 DNA reads as TGTGCCAGCAGCCCAAAACCTCTAGCGGGAGGCTCCTACGAGCAGTACTTC.

The chain recombines TRBV2 with TRBJ2-5; 11 bases align to TRBD2. Germline CDR1 SNHLY, CDR2 FYNNEI. Losses at the gene ends were 4 bases for V and 5 bases for J; bases not matched to a gene: 6. This CDR3 contains 15 residues. CDR3 nucleotides: TGTGCCAGCAGTGTTTCTAGCGGGGGGTCGGAGACCCAGTACTTC. This codes for CASSVSSGGSETQYF.

V and J are TRBV27 and TRBJ2-2, with D possibly being TRBD2 (6 bases). V lost 6 bases, J lost 7 bases, and 21 bases lay in between. CDR3 size: 16 residues. Germline loops: CDR1 MNHEY, CDR2 SMNVEV (reference sequence). The CDR3 protein is CASRRAGTPPVGELFF. The CDR3 DNA sequence: TGTGCCAGCAGGAGGGCGGGGACTCCCCCCGTCGGGGAGCTGTTTTTT.

This clone was found a few times. This CDR3 is CASSWGGQRAEQYF. CDR3 nucleotide sequence: TGCGCCAGCAGCTGGGGGGGCCAACGGGCCGAGCAGTACTTC. The rearrangement joins TRBV5-1 to TRBJ2-7, with D possibly TRBD2 on 7 matching bases. V was cut by 3 bases and J by 6 bases, with 16 bases left in between. Germline lookup yields CDR1 SGHRS and CDR2 YFSETQ. The CDR3 has 14 amino acids.

The V call is TRBV5-1, the J call TRBJ2-5; 15 bases map to TRBD2. The CDR3 sequence is 18 residues long. With 0 bases clipped from V and 4 bases from J, the junction kept 7 bases outside the gene matches. The V gene's germline CDR1 is SGHRS and CDR2 YFSETQ. The CDR3 spells CASSLEPKGLAGGETQYF. The CDR3 nucleotides are TGCGCCAGCAGCTTGGAACCCAAGGGACTAGCGGGAGGAGAGACCCAGTACTTC.

This clone was counted a single time. J is TRBJ2-2 and V is TRBV9; no clear D. Germline V gives CDR1 SGDLS, CDR2 YYNGEE. Trimming took off 3 bases at V and 2 bases at J, with 8 bases between the two ends. The CDR3 has 14 amino acids. This CDR3 reads CASSEADNTGELFF. CDR3 in DNA: TGTGCCAGCAGCGAGGCGGATAACACCGGGGAGCTGTTTTTT. The whole variable domain, filled in from reference TRBV9 and TRBJ2-2, reads DSGVTQTPKHLITATGQRVTLRCSPRSGDLSVYWYQQSLDQGLQFLIQYYNGEERAKGNILERFSAQQFPDLHSELNLSSLELGDSALYFCASSEADNTGELFFGEGSRLTVL.

The chain's CDR3 is CASSRDPSGSHNEQYF. CDR3 coding DNA: TGCGCCAGCAGCCGTGACCCTAGCGGGAGTCACAACGAGCAGTACTTC. The rearrangement joins TRBV5-1 to TRBJ2-7; 10 bases line up with TRBD2. The CDR3 sequence is 16 residues long. Germline lookup yields CDR1 SGHRS and CDR2 YFSETQ. Unmatched junction bases numbered 12, after V lost 4 bases and J lost 5 bases.

In this sample, this clone turned up once. V and J are TRBV5-1 and TRBJ2-7, with D perhaps TRBD1 (6 bases). The ends were cut back, 4 bases at V and 6 bases at J, with 11 bases in the middle. The CDR3 totals 12 residues. Germline-derived CDR1 and CDR2 are SGHRS and YFSETQ. CDR3 loop: CASSLQGSEQYF. The CDR3 DNA reads TGCGCCAGCAGCCTACAGGGATCCGAGCAGTACTTC.

This clone came up a few times. Other DNA sequences of this sample code for an identical CDR3. The rearrangement links TRBV7-9 to TRBJ2-6; weak D call: TRBD2 (6 bases). Trimming pared 1 base from V and 4 bases from J, leaving 14 bases between. Germline loops: CDR1 SEHNR, CDR2 FQNEAQ (reference sequence). The CDR3 is 17 amino acids. Written as DNA, the CDR3 is TGTGCCAGCAGCTTAGAGACAACAGGAGGGGGGGCCAACGTCCTGACTTTC. Protein product: CASSLETTGGGANVLTF.